Sequencing of this T cell receptor (beta chain) was carried out in a study of blood T cell repertoires in COVID-19. Original data processing: Scientists estimated how many nucleated cells there were by amplifying reference gene primers. Assay used: immunoSEQ multiplex PCR; TCRdb lists only in-frame clones, some missing. D and trimming were read from the DNA, whereas the V and J calls and clone size are those reported in that table. The table has about 200,000 clones, roughly four fifths seen once. This CDR3 has 14 amino acids. Deletions cut 2 bases from V and 6 bases from J, with 13 bases between. The germline gives CDR1 KGHDR, CDR2 SFDVKD. Seattle's enrolled individuals joined amid active infection and were then monitored longitudinally.

This clonotype was sampled from a woman of 80 years or more with COVID-19, enrolled during active disease. The chain links TRBV24-1 to TRBJ2-7; tentatively, D is TRBD1 (6 bases). Sequenced material: peripheral blood. In DNA, the CDR3 is TGTGCCACCAGTGATTCAGGGGTTGCTGGCGAGCAGTACTTC. Translated: CATSDSGVAGEQYF.